These 7 T cell receptor beta chains were sequenced from one sample in a study of response to subunit inactivated influenza vaccine. TCRdb itself ran the RT-PCR reads through MiXCR, one entry per CDR3 protein. The sample carries just under 250,000 distinct CDR3 sequences, approximately 12% recorded once. The sequences come from non-naive T cells sorted from PBMCs, collected less than 15 days before vaccination. These receptors came from a man over 45 who received an inactivated influenza vaccine.

V usage is TRBV19 and J usage is TRBJ2-1, with a weak D call TRBD1 (5 bases). V lost 6 bases, J lost 1 base, and 10 bases lay in between. The CDR3 is made up of 14 amino acids. CDR1 is LNHDA and CDR2 is SQIVND in the germline V gene (reference sequence). The CDR3: CASRAQGSYNEQFF. As DNA, the CDR3 is TGTGCCAGTAGAGCTCAGGGTTCCTACAATGAGCAGTTCTTC.

This clonotype has only a few counts. The chain is built from TRBV7-8 and TRBJ2-7; D is perhaps TRBD1 or TRBD2 (5 bases each). The germline V and J ends were trimmed by 6 bases and 0 bases, with 15 bases remaining between them. The length of the CDR3 is 15 residues. CDR1 and CDR2 (germline): SGHVS, FQNEAQ. The CDR3: CASSPPGRSSYEQYF. CDR3 nucleotides: TGTGCCAGCAGTCCCCCGGGACGGAGCTCCTACGAGCAGTACTTC.

This clonotype was picked up many times. This CDR3 is CASSPSLVRNIQYF. DNA of the CDR3: TGTGCCAGCAGTCCATCCTTGGTTAGAAACATTCAGTACTTC. The rearrangement joins TRBV6-2 or TRBV6-3 to TRBJ2-4; D is ambiguous. The CDR3 totals 14 residues. V was cut by 5 bases and J by 6 bases, with 14 bases left in between. Germline assignment: CDR1 MNHEY and CDR2 SVGEGT.

The chain joins TRBV5-4 to TRBJ2-7, with a possible D match to TRBD1 (6 bases). Deletions cut 4 bases from V and 3 bases from J, with 20 bases between. The CDR3 has 16 residues. Germline-derived CDR1 and CDR2 are SGHNT and YYREEE (reference sequence). DNA of the CDR3: TGTGCCAGCAGCCGCCAGGACAGACCGACCCTCTACGAGCAGTACTTC. Translated: CASSRQDRPTLYEQYF.

The chain is built from TRBV18 and TRBJ1-2; D ambiguous. The V gene's germline CDR1 is KGHSH and CDR2 LQKENI. This CDR3 spans 14 amino acids. The V end was cut by 4 bases, the J end by 8 bases, with 17 bases between. The CDR3 nucleotides are TGTGCCAGCTCACTACAAGAATGGGCGGGCGGCTACACCTTC. Translating it yields CASSLQEWAGGYTF.

This clonotype appeared many times. This chain connects TRBV28 to TRBJ2-7, with TRBD2 identical over 8 bases. V lost 4 bases to trimming and J lost 13 bases; unmatched junction nucleotides: 12. The germline CDR1 and CDR2 sequences are MDHEN and SYDVKM. The CDR3 sequence is 13 residues long. The CDR3 is CASSSSAGEAQYF. The CDR3 DNA is TGTGCCAGCAGTTCCTCAGCGGGAGAAGCGCAATACTTC. Combining the CDR3 with reference TRBV28 and TRBJ2-7 gives the whole variable domain DVKVTQSSRYLVKRTGEKVFLECVQDMDHENMFWYRQDPGLGLRLIYFSYDVKMKEKGDIPEGYSVSREKKERFSLILESASTNQTSMYLCASSSSAGEAQYFGPGTRLTVT.

This chain uses TRBV30 with TRBJ2-1; D perhaps matches TRBD1 (5 bases). The germline V and J ends were trimmed by 0 bases and 4 bases, with 10 bases remaining between them. CDR3 size: 14 residues. The germline CDR1 and CDR2 sequences are GTSNPN and SVGIG (reference sequence). CDR3 sequence: CAWSVSRAYNEQFF. CDR3 DNA sequence: TGTGCCTGGAGTGTAAGCAGGGCTTACAATGAGCAGTTCTTC. The full variable domain, in which reference TRBV30 and TRBJ2-1 provide the parts outside the CDR3, is SQTIHQWPATLVQPVGSPLSLECTVEGTSNPNLYWYRQAAGRGLQLLFYSVGIGQISSEVPQNLSASRPQDRQFILSSKKLLLSDSGFYLCAWSVSRAYNEQFFGPGTRLTVL.